Listed below are T cell receptor beta chains from one sample, sequenced in a study of T cell responses to AZD1222 COVID-19 vaccine. Assay: immunoSEQ multiplex PCR; the TCRdb copy retains only in-frame clones and omits some. The repertoire holds about 150,000 clones, with about 85% as singletons. The material was peripheral blood, obtained on day 0 of AZD1222 vaccination. These receptors all come from an adult in good health. Both conserved end residues are part of each CDR3. D genes are given only for firm matches. Only some rows state a clone size, as once, few, many or a class for expanded clones.

CDR3: CASSLQGDSNQPQHF
DNA: TGCGCCAGCAGCTTACAGGGAGATAGCAATCAGCCCCAGCATTTT
size: few
D: -
V: TRBV5-1
J: TRBJ1-5

CDR3: CASSPGGYGPQHF
DNA: TGTGCCAGCAGTCCAGGGGGATATGGACCCCAGCATTTT
size: -
D: TRBD1
V: TRBV12-3/TRBV12-4
J: TRBJ1-5

CDR3: CASSVEADPYGYTF
DNA: TGTGCCAGCAGCGTAGAGGCAGACCCTTATGGCTACACCTTC
size: -
D: -
V: TRBV9
J: TRBJ1-2

CDR3: CASSYSGWDQETQYF
DNA: TGTGCCAGCAGTTACTCGGGCTGGGATCAAGAGACCCAGTACTTC
size: -
D: -
V: TRBV6-5
J: TRBJ2-5

CDR3: CASSRQSMNTEAFF
DNA: TGTGCCAGCAGCCGACAGTCTATGAACACTGAAGCTTTCTTT
size: -
D: -
V: TRBV6-5
J: TRBJ1-1

CDR3: CASSYPTGLGGHEQFF
DNA: TGTGCCAGCAGTTACCCTACAGGGTTAGGGGGCCATGAGCAGTTCTTC
size: -
D: TRBD1
V: TRBV6-2/TRBV6-3
J: TRBJ2-1

CDR3: CASSQQGEGYNEQFF
DNA: TGTGCCAGCAGCCAACAGGGGGAGGGGTACAATGAGCAGTTCTTC
size: -
D: -
V: TRBV5-4
J: TRBJ2-1

CDR3: CASSRTLDNQPQHF
DNA: TGCGCCAGCAGCCGGACGTTAGACAATCAGCCCCAGCATTTT
size: -
D: -
V: TRBV4-3
J: TRBJ1-5

CDR3: CASSPADLRHNEQFF
DNA: TGTGCCAGCAGCCCGGCGGACCTACGACACAATGAGCAGTTCTTC
size: -
D: -
V: TRBV7-2
J: TRBJ2-1

CDR3: CATSDTRGNQPQHF
DNA: TGTGCCACCAGTGATACCAGAGGGAATCAGCCCCAGCATTTT
size: -
D: -
V: TRBV24-1
J: TRBJ1-5

CDR3: CASTLTQKARTDTQYF
DNA: TGCGCCAGCACCCTAACCCAAAAGGCCCGCACAGATACGCAGTATTTT
size: once
D: -
V: TRBV23-1
J: TRBJ2-3

CDR3: CASSQDGKGVGTEAFF
DNA: TGTGCCAGCAGCCAAGATGGGAAGGGGGTGGGCACTGAAGCTTTCTTT
size: -
D: -
V: TRBV4-2
J: TRBJ1-1

CDR3: CASSLSWTGASYEQYF
DNA: TGTGCCAGCAGTTTATCTTGGACAGGGGCCTCCTACGAGCAGTACTTC
size: -
D: TRBD1
V: TRBV27
J: TRBJ2-7

CDR3: CASRGQGIWQPQHF
DNA: TGTGCCAGTAGGGGACAGGGGATTTGGCAGCCCCAGCATTTT
size: -
D: TRBD1
V: TRBV6-5
J: TRBJ1-5

CDR3: CASSLRHQPGTGDLNYGYTF
DNA: TGTGCCAGCAGCTTAAGGCATCAACCCGGGACAGGGGACCTTAACTATGGCTACACCTTC
size: once
D: TRBD1
V: TRBV13
J: TRBJ1-2

CDR3: CASSLASGYEQYF
DNA: TGTGCCAGCAGCTTAGCCTCAGGGTACGAGCAGTACTTC
size: once
D: -
V: TRBV11-2
J: TRBJ2-7

CDR3: CASREQGRSTDTQYF
DNA: TGTGCCAGCAGGGAGCAGGGCAGAAGCACAGATACGCAGTATTTT
size: -
D: -
V: TRBV3-1/TRBV3-2
J: TRBJ2-3

CDR3: CASSLRGGRNQPQHF
DNA: TGTGCCAGCAGTCTACGCGGGGGTCGCAATCAGCCCCAGCATTTT
size: -
D: -
V: TRBV28
J: TRBJ1-5

CDR3: CASSPVSFPTNEKLFF
DNA: TGTGCCAGCAGTCCCGTCTCATTCCCGACTAATGAAAAACTGTTTTTT
size: few
D: -
V: TRBV28
J: TRBJ1-4

CDR3: CASGPPGEWRPQHF
DNA: TGTGCTAGTGGCCCCCCCGGCGAGTGGAGGCCCCAGCATTTT
size: -
D: -
V: TRBV12-5
J: TRBJ1-5